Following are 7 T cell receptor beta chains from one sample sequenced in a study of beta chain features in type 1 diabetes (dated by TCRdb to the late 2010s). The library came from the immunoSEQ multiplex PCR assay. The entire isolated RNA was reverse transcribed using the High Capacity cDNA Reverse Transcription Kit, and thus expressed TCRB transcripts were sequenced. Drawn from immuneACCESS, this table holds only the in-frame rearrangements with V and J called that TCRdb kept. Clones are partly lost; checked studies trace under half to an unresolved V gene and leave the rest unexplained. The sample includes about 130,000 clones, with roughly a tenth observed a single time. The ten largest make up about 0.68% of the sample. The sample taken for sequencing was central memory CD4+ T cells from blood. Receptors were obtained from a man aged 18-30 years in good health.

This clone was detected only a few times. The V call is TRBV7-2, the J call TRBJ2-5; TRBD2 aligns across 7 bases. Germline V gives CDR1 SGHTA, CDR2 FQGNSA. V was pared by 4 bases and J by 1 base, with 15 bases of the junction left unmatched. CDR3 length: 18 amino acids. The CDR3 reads CASSSDFPRGDLQETQYF. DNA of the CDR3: TGTGCCAGCAGCTCGGACTTCCCCCGGGGGGACCTCCAAGAGACCCAGTACTTC.

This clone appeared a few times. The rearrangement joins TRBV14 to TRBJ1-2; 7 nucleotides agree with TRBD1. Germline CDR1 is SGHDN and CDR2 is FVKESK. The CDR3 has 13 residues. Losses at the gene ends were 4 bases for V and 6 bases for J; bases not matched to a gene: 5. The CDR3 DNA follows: TGTGCCAGCAGCCCAAGAACAGGGGATGGCTACACCTTC. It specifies CASSPRTGDGYTF.

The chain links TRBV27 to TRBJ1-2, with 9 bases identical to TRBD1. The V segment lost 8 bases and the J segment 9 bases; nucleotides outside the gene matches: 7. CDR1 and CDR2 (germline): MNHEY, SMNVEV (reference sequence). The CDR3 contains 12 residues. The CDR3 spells CASRDRVRSYTF. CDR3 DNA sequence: TGTGCCAGCCGGGACAGGGTAAGGAGCTACACCTTC.

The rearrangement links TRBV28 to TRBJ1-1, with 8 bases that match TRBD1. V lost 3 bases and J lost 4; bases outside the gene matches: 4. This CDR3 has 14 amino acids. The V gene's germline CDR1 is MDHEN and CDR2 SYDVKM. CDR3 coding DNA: TGTGCCAGCAGTTTGGCAGGGGGCTTCACTGAAGCTTTCTTT. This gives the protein CASSLAGGFTEAFF.

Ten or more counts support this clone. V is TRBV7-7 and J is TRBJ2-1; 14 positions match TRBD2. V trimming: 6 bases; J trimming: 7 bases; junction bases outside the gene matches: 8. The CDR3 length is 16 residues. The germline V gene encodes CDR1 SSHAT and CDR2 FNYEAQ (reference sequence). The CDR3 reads CASSRLAGGQWNEQFF. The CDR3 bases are TGTGCCAGCAGTCGACTAGCGGGGGGGCAATGGAATGAGCAGTTCTTC. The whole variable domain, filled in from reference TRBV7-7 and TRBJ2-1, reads GAGVSQSPRYKVTKRGQDVTLRCDPISSHATLYWYQQALGQGPEFLTYFNYEAQPDKSGLPSDRFSAERPEGSISTLTIQRTEQRDSAMYRCASSRLAGGQWNEQFFGPGTRLTVL.

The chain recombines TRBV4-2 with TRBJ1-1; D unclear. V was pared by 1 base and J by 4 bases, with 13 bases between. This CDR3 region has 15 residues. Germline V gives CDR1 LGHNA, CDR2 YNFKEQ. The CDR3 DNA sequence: TGTGCCAGCAGCCAAGTTGCCGGTGAAGCCACTGAAGCTTTCTTT. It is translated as CASSQVAGEATEAFF.

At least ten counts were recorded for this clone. The CDR3 DNA sequence: TGTGCCAGCAGTTTGAGAACAGATACGCAGTATTTT. As protein: CASSLRTDTQYF. V gene TRBV28 combines with J gene TRBJ2-3; D unclear. The V end was cut by 3 bases, the J end by 3 bases, with 4 bases between. The CDR3 is 12 residues long. Germline lookup yields CDR1 MDHEN and CDR2 SYDVKM.